These 26 T cell receptor beta chains share one sample of origin, sequenced in a study of early T cells in non-severe SARS-CoV-2 infection. TCRdb independently ran MiXCR on the 5' RACE reads; one entry per CDR3 protein. The sample lists tens of thousands of distinct CDR3 sequences; 8.7% were seen once. This specimen was whole blood, taken at baseline. Source of these receptors: an adult who was a healthcare worker with PCR-confirmed SARS-CoV-2 infection or an uninfected control (not recorded which).

V is TRBV11-2 and J is TRBJ2-7; maybe TRBD2 (5 bases). Germline assignment: CDR1 SGHAT and CDR2 FQNNGV. The CDR3 is made up of 15 amino acids. V was trimmed by 1 base and J by 0 bases, leaving 10 bases between them. The DNA of the CDR3 is TGTGCCAGCAGCTTAGGGGTAGCGAGCTCCTACGAGCAGTACTTC. It translates to CASSLGVASSYEQYF.

This clonotype was counted at least ten times. The V call is TRBV5-1, the J call TRBJ2-1; weak D call: TRBD2 (5 bases). CDR3 length equals 13 residues. V lost 1 base and J lost 4, with 6 bases in between. The germline V gene has CDR1 SGHRS and CDR2 YFSETQ. CDR3 sequence reads: CASSLSGYNEQFF. CDR3 DNA: TGCGCCAGCAGCTTGAGCGGTTACAATGAGCAGTTCTTC.

This clonotype was counted many times. V usage is TRBV6-5 and J usage is TRBJ2-2; perhaps TRBD1 as D (6 bases). Germline assignment: CDR1 MNHEY and CDR2 SVGAGI. The CDR3 has 15 amino acids. V lost 7 bases and J lost 1, with 13 bases in between. CDR3: CASTPGQLNTGELFF. DNA for the CDR3: TGTGCCAGCACCCCGGGACAACTGAACACCGGGGAGCTGTTTTTT.

At least ten counts were recorded for this clonotype. The genes are TRBV14 and TRBJ2-2; D is uncertain. Germline CDR1 is SGHDN and CDR2 is FVKESK. V was cut by 2 bases and J by 2 bases, with 12 bases left in between. There are 16 residues in the CDR3. CDR3 DNA sequence: TGTGCCAGCAGCCAACGAATCGCAGTTAACACCGGGGAGCTGTTTTTT. Its protein product is CASSQRIAVNTGELFF.

V is TRBV5-4 and J is TRBJ2-4; 7 bases line up with TRBD1. Trimming took 4 bases from V and 8 from J; bases not matched to a gene: 9. Germline CDR1 reads SGHNT; CDR2 reads YYREEE (reference sequence). The CDR3 has 14 amino acids. Here the CDR3 reads CASSRTGAGDIQYF. The DNA of the CDR3 is TGTGCCAGCAGCCGTACAGGGGCCGGCGACATTCAGTACTTC.

This clonotype has a count of ten or more. J is TRBJ1-2 and V is TRBV2; 9 nucleotides align to TRBD1. This CDR3 has 14 residues. CDR1 is SNHLY and CDR2 is FYNNEI in the germline V gene. Losses at the gene ends were 5 bases for V and 3 bases for J; bases not matched to a gene: 4. This CDR3 is CASSIRTGDYGYTF. For the CDR3, the DNA is TGTGCCAGCAGTATCCGGACAGGGGACTATGGCTACACCTTC.

This clonotype was counted only a few times. The gene calls are TRBV9 and TRBJ1-4; D is unclear. V was pared by 0 bases and J by 0 bases, with 6 bases between. The CDR3 has 15 residues. Germline CDR1 SGDLS, CDR2 YYNGEE. This CDR3 is CASSVGAATNEKLFF. CDR3 bases: TGTGCCAGCAGCGTAGGAGCGGCAACTAATGAAAAACTGTTTTTT.

In its sample, this clonotype was seen a few times. The gene calls are TRBV7-9 and TRBJ2-6; 10 nucleotides agree with TRBD1. V was pared by 5 bases and J by 0 bases, with 7 bases of the junction left unmatched. CDR3 length: 18 residues. Germline V lookup: CDR1 SEHNR, CDR2 FQNEAQ (reference sequence). The DNA of the CDR3 is TGTGCCAGCAGCCAGAGGGACAGGGGCTCCTCTGGGGCCAACGTCCTGACTTTC. Its protein is CASSQRDRGSSGANVLTF.

This clonotype occurred many times. This chain uses TRBV4-1 with TRBJ2-7, with D possibly matching TRBD1 (7 bases). V gave up 5 bases and J gave up 5 bases, with 13 bases separating them. Germline CDR1 MGHRA, CDR2 YSYEKL. This CDR3 is built from 13 residues. The CDR3 nucleotides are TGCGCCAGCAGCGTGCAGGGGGGCAACGAGCAGTACTTC. As protein: CASSVQGGNEQYF.

This clonotype was seen at least ten times. The chain joins TRBV29-1 to TRBJ2-3; the D gene is possibly TRBD2 (6 bases). The CDR3 extends over 12 amino acids. V lost 7 bases, J lost 3 bases, and 11 bases lay in between. Germline-derived CDR1 and CDR2 are SQVTM and ANQGSEA. In nucleotides, the CDR3 is TGCAGCGCCGGGACTCTGACAGATACGCAGTATTTT. It translates to CSAGTLTDTQYF.

This clonotype occurred many times. The chain couples TRBV29-1 to TRBJ2-1, with 8 bases fitting TRBD2. The CDR3 sequence is 13 residues long. Germline CDR1 is SQVTM and CDR2 is ANQGSEA. V lost 3 bases and J lost 5; bases outside the gene matches: 3. As DNA, the CDR3 is TGCAGCGTTGAGAAGCGGGAGAACAATGAGCAGTTCTTC. Translating gives CSVEKRENNEQFF.

The sample holds a few counts of this clonotype. The chain has TRBV12-3 or TRBV12-4 and TRBJ2-2; 10 positions agree with TRBD2. After removal of 8 bases from V and 6 bases from J, the junction contained 15 bases not matched to a gene. The CDR3 loop spans 17 amino acids. The CDR3 reads CASWRRTGTSAPGELFF. The CDR3 DNA reads as TGTGCCAGCTGGCGACGCACCGGGACTAGCGCGCCCGGGGAGCTGTTTTTT.

This clonotype was picked up many times. The V and J genes are TRBV27 and TRBJ2-3; D gene uncertain. The CDR3 consists of 14 residues. Germline CDR1 MNHEY, CDR2 SMNVEV (reference sequence). Trimming removed 6 bases at V and 5 bases at J, with 15 bases between. Written as DNA, the CDR3 is TGTGCCAGCAGCTTCCCGGGCCCTCAAGATACGCAGTATTTT. It is translated as CASSFPGPQDTQYF.

At least ten counts were recorded for this clonotype. This chain uses TRBV29-1 with TRBJ1-2; D is unresolved. The CDR3 has 13 amino acids. CDR1 and CDR2 from the germline V gene are SQVTM and ANQGSEA. Trimming took 3 bases from V and 5 from J, leaving 13 bases between them. CDR3 sequence (DNA): TGCAGCGTTGAGAGCTCGCAGAGATATGGCTACACCTTC. Translated: CSVESSQRYGYTF.

This clonotype was seen only a few times. The chain has TRBV30 and TRBJ2-7, with TRBD1 matching 11 bases. The germline V gene encodes CDR1 GTSNPN and CDR2 SVGIG (reference sequence). The CDR3 runs to 14 residues. V lost 0 bases to trimming and J lost 5 bases; unmatched junction nucleotides: 3. This CDR3 reads CAWSVGQGDDEQYF. Here the CDR3 DNA reads TGTGCCTGGAGTGTGGGACAGGGGGACGACGAGCAGTACTTC.

This clonotype has at least ten counts. This chain links TRBV5-1 with TRBJ2-2, with D possibly being TRBD1 (6 bases). CDR3 length: 15 amino acids. Germline CDR1 SGHRS, CDR2 YFSETQ. V lost 3 bases to trimming and J lost 6 bases, with 15 bases between them. CDR3 in amino acids: CASSWGLLFPGELFF. CDR3 nucleotide sequence: TGCGCCAGCAGCTGGGGGCTCCTCTTCCCCGGGGAGCTGTTTTTT.

This clonotype was counted many times. This sequence joins TRBV11-2 and TRBJ2-5; D is possibly TRBD1 (6 bases). The V end was cut by 0 bases, the J end by 4 bases, with 12 bases between. The CDR3 has 15 residues. Germline V lookup: CDR1 SGHAT, CDR2 FQNNGV. The CDR3 sequence is CASSLDHNRAETQYF. CDR3 sequence (DNA): TGTGCCAGCAGCTTAGATCACAACAGGGCAGAGACCCAGTACTTC.

This clonotype occurred many times. The chain carries TRBV18 and TRBJ1-2; D uncertain. The V gene lost 4 bases and the J gene lost 10 bases, with 16 bases spanning the gap. CDR1 and CDR2 (germline): KGHSH, LQKENI. The CDR3 has 13 amino acids. This CDR3 reads CASSLSTLQYYTF. DNA for the CDR3: TGTGCCAGCTCACTGTCGACGTTACAGTACTACACCTTC.

Many counts were recorded for this clonotype. The chain links TRBV7-3 to TRBJ2-1, with 9 bases that match TRBD1. CDR3 length: 15 residues. Germline loops: CDR1 SGHTA, CDR2 FQGTGA. The J segment lost 8 bases and the V segment lost 3 bases, leaving 8 bases of the junction unmatched. This CDR3 reads CASSFGTGNRDEQFF. DNA for the CDR3: TGTGCCAGCAGCTTCGGGACAGGGAACCGAGATGAGCAGTTCTTC.

This clonotype was counted between two and nine times. CDR3 amino acids: CASSESRRGANEQFF. The CDR3 nucleotides are TGCGCCAGCAGTGAGTCGAGGCGGGGGGCCAATGAGCAGTTCTTC. V gene TRBV10-1 combines with J gene TRBJ2-1, with 8 bases fitting TRBD2. Germline CDR1 is WNHNN and CDR2 is SYGVQD (reference sequence). CDR3 length: 15 residues. The J segment lost 6 bases and the V segment lost 0 bases, leaving 4 bases of the junction unmatched.

This clonotype has more than one count but fewer than ten. This chain joins TRBV12-3 or TRBV12-4 and TRBJ1-1, with D maybe TRBD1 (5 bases). This CDR3 region has 11 residues. With 9 bases removed from V and 11 bases from J, the gap between germline ends came to 16 bases. In nucleotides, the CDR3 is TGTGCCAGTCAGGACACGCTGGGCGCTTTCTTT. It translates to CASQDTLGAFF.

This clonotype was seen a few times. The genes are TRBV29-1 and TRBJ2-5; TRBD2 agrees at 7 bases. This CDR3 has 15 amino acids. The V gene end was trimmed by 3 bases and the J gene end by 4 bases; junction bases not matched to a gene: 11. CDR1 is SQVTM and CDR2 is ANQGSEA in the germline V gene. CDR3 sequence (DNA): TGCAGCGTTGAGTACGGGGGGAGCAGTCGAGAGACCCAGTACTTC. Translated, it gives CSVEYGGSSRETQYF.

The gene calls are TRBV18 and TRBJ2-7; D gene uncertain. This CDR3 region has 13 residues. Germline V gene sequence: CDR1 KGHSH, CDR2 LQKENI. V lost 2 bases to trimming and J lost 4 bases, with 9 bases between them. The CDR3 sequence is CASSPTGLYEQYF. CDR3 in DNA: TGTGCCAGCTCACCAACTGGGTTGTACGAGCAGTACTTC.

This sequence joins TRBV20-1 and TRBJ1-3; D is possibly TRBD1 (5 bases). Trimming stripped 6 bases from V and 1 base from J, with 16 bases between. The CDR3 sequence is 15 residues long. Germline V lookup: CDR1 DFQATT, CDR2 SNEGSKA (reference sequence). This CDR3 is CSARGGSGSGNTIYF. The CDR3 coding sequence is TGCAGTGCCCGGGGCGGGTCAGGGTCTGGAAACACCATATATTTT.

The chain recombines TRBV27 with TRBJ1-2, with 7 bases fitting TRBD1. This CDR3 region has 15 residues. The junction had 10 bases not matched to a gene; V was cut back by 6 bases and J by 3 bases. Germline V gene data show CDR1 as MNHEY and CDR2 as SMNVEV (reference sequence). CDR3: CASRPAGRGDYGYTF. CDR3 coding DNA: TGTGCCAGCAGACCCGCGGGCAGGGGGGACTATGGCTACACCTTC.

This clonotype occurred a few times. The CDR3 DNA follows: TGTGCCAGCAGGGCAGCCGGGGAGCTGTTTTTT. Translated, it gives CASRAAGELFF. This chain connects TRBV7-9 to TRBJ2-2; no clear D gene. The CDR3 loop spans 11 amino acids. From germline, CDR1 is SEHNR and CDR2 FQNEAQ (reference sequence). Trimming left V 6 bases short and J 6 bases short, with 5 bases between.